The clone carrying this TCR beta chain was seen a few times. The sample originates from a study of T cells of healthy individuals. TCRdb processed the 5' RACE reads anew with MiXCR; each CDR3 protein has one entry. This table has about 96,000 distinct CDR3 sequences, approximately 18% appearing once. This CDR3 contains 11 residues. Germline V gene data show CDR1 as MDHEN and CDR2 as SYDVKM. The V and J ends lost 5 bases and 8 bases respectively, with 9 bases between them. The chain carries TRBV28 and TRBJ1-2, with D uncertain. This TCR derives from a human donor in good health. The CDR3 loop reads CASSTPAGYTF. DNA for the CDR3: TGTGCCAGCAGTACCCCGGCCGGCTACACCTTC.